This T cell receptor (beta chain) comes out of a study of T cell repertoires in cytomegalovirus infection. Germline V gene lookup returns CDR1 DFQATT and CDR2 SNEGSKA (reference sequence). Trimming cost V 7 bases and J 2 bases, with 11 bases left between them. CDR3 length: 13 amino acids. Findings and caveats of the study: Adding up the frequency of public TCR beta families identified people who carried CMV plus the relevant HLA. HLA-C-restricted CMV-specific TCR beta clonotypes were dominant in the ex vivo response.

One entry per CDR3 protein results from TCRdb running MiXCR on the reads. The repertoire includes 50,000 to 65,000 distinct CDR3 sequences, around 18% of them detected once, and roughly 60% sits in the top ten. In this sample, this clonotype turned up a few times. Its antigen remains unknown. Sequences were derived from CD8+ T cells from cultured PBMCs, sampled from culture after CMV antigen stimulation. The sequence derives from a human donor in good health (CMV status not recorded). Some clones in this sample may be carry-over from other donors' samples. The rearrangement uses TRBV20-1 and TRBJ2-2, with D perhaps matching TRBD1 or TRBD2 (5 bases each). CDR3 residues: CSVGPDNTGELFF. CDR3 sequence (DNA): TGCAGTGTGGGACCCGACAACACCGGGGAGCTGTTTTTT.